This is a list of T cell receptor beta chains from one sample in a study of blood T cell repertoires in COVID-19. The assay was immunoSEQ multiplex PCR, and TCRdb's table has in-frame clones only and misses some. The repertoire includes approximately 170,000 clones, about four fifths of them detected once, and over 10% sits in the top ten. Input material: peripheral blood. The receptors stem from a man between 70 and 80 years old who had recovered from COVID-19. Both conserved end residues are trimmed from each CDR3. Each record gives: V gene, clone size, D gene, CDR3 protein. D genes are given only for firm matches. Some rows have no size entry. The others give once, few or many, or a class for an expanded clone.

v_gene: TRBV18; abundance: -; d_gene: TRBD2; CDR3aa: ASSPGLAGALLNEQF
v_gene: TRBV15; abundance: -; d_gene: -; CDR3aa: ATSRDLQVNTEAF
v_gene: TRBV18; abundance: -; d_gene: -; CDR3aa: ASLPTRETGELF
v_gene: TRBV4-1; abundance: -; d_gene: -; CDR3aa: ASSLPERESEQF
v_gene: TRBV7-9; abundance: once; d_gene: -; CDR3aa: ASSSGNGGNTEAF
v_gene: TRBV4-3; abundance: -; d_gene: -; CDR3aa: ASSQGLMGGNTDTQY
v_gene: TRBV3-1/TRBV3-2; abundance: -; d_gene: -; CDR3aa: ASSRPRGSGELF
v_gene: TRBV30; abundance: -; d_gene: TRBD1; CDR3aa: AWSPRTGWNTEAF
v_gene: TRBV19; abundance: -; d_gene: -; CDR3aa: ASSVQVGPQH
v_gene: TRBV18; abundance: -; d_gene: -; CDR3aa: ASKSTQESETQY
v_gene: TRBV27; abundance: -; d_gene: TRBD2; CDR3aa: ASSLWTSGSYEQY
v_gene: TRBV5-3; abundance: -; d_gene: TRBD2; CDR3aa: ARRASGSNNEQF
v_gene: TRBV5-1; abundance: once; d_gene: TRBD1; CDR3aa: ASSSGTGPYYEQY
v_gene: TRBV5-4; abundance: -; d_gene: TRBD2; CDR3aa: ASSTRTSGRNNEQF
v_gene: TRBV5-6; abundance: -; d_gene: -; CDR3aa: ASSLLEGRRAF
v_gene: TRBV7-9; abundance: -; d_gene: TRBD1; CDR3aa: ASSHRTGDGTGELF
v_gene: TRBV19; abundance: -; d_gene: -; CDR3aa: ASSSDRLNEKLF
v_gene: TRBV7-2; abundance: many; d_gene: -; CDR3aa: ASSLNQGFSEAF
v_gene: TRBV10-3; abundance: -; d_gene: TRBD2; CDR3aa: AISDGLAGDNEQF
v_gene: TRBV9; abundance: -; d_gene: -; CDR3aa: ASSVWESTDTQY
v_gene: TRBV15; abundance: -; d_gene: -; CDR3aa: ATSRDQAPAETQY
v_gene: TRBV6-2/TRBV6-3; abundance: -; d_gene: -; CDR3aa: ASSQTGEQF
v_gene: TRBV5-6; abundance: -; d_gene: -; CDR3aa: ASSLAWRTNTGELF
v_gene: TRBV14; abundance: -; d_gene: TRBD2; CDR3aa: ASSQRLGLAGAGAGELF
v_gene: TRBV27; abundance: -; d_gene: -; CDR3aa: ASNRLASDNEQF
v_gene: TRBV5-4; abundance: once; d_gene: TRBD1; CDR3aa: ASSRDRAGYGYT
v_gene: TRBV7-8; abundance: -; d_gene: TRBD2; CDR3aa: ASSATSGSAETQY
v_gene: TRBV10-3; abundance: -; d_gene: -; CDR3aa: AISESRGEQY
v_gene: TRBV19; abundance: -; d_gene: TRBD1; CDR3aa: ASRADRDGPEAF
v_gene: TRBV21-1; abundance: few; d_gene: -; CDR3aa: ASSSPSLAGEDEQY